This T cell receptor beta chain was sequenced during a study of blood T cells in healthy people across ages. Study-level results: More naive CD4+ cells and higher diversity marked long-lived donors relative to aged donors.

Each donor's blood draw was approximately 10 milliliters of peripheral blood. PBMCs numbering at least 6.5 million were isolated per sample. Comment on this clonotype: What it binds is not known.

Alongside a J-beta primer mix, a sample-barcoded 5' primer served in a second PCR lasting 7 to 11 cycles. Each cDNA molecule was tagged by a template-switch adaptor with 12 random nucleotides. TCRdb reprocessed the 5' RACE reads via MiXCR and lists one record per CDR3 protein. The sample contains fewer than 750,000 distinct CDR3 sequences, approximately 52% of which appear only once. Germline CDR1 is MNHEY and CDR2 is SVGEGT. V trimming: 2 bases; J trimming: 5 bases; junction bases outside the gene matches: 5. This CDR3 region has 15 residues. The sequence was collected from a woman of 80 years or more in good health. The chain joins TRBV6-2 or TRBV6-3 to TRBJ2-1; 8 bases match TRBD1. The source material was blood. The DNA for the CDR3 is TGTGCCAGCAGTTACGGGACAGGTCACGACAATGAGCAGTTCTTC. This gives the protein CASSYGTGHDNEQFF.